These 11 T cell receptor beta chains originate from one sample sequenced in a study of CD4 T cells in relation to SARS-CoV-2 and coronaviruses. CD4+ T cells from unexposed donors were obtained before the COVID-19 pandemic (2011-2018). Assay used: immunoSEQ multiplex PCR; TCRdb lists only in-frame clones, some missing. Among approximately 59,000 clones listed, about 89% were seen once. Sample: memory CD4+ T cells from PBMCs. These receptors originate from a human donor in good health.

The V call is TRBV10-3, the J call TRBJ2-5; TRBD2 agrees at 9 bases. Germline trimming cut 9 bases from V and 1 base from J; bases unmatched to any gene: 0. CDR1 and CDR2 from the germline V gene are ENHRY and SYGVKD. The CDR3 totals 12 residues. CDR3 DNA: TGTGCCATTAGCGGGAGCCAAGAGACCCAGTACTTC. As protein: CAISGSQETQYF.

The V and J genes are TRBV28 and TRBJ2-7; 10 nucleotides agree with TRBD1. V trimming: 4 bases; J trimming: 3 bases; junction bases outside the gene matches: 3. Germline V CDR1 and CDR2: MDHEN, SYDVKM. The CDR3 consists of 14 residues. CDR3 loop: CASSSRTGGYEQYF. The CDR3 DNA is TGTGCCAGCAGTTCCCGGACAGGGGGCTACGAGCAGTACTTC.

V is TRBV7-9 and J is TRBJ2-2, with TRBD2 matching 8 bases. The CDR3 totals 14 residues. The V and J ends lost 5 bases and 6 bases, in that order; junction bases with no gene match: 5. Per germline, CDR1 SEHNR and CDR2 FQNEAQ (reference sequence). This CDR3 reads CASSQSGGPGELFF. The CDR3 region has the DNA TGTGCCAGCAGCCAGAGCGGGGGTCCCGGGGAGCTGTTTTTT.

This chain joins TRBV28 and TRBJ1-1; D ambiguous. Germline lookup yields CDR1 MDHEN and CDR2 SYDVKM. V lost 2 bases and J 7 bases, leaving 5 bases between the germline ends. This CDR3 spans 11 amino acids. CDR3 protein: CASSLIGEAFF. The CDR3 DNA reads TGTGCCAGCAGTTTAATAGGTGAAGCTTTCTTT.

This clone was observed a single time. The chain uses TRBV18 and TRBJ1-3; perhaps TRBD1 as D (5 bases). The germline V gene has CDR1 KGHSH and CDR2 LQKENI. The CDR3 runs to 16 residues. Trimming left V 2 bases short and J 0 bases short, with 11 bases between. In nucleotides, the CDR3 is TGTGCCAGCTCACCATCGTCGCAGGGCTCTGGAAACACCATATATTTT. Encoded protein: CASSPSSQGSGNTIYF.

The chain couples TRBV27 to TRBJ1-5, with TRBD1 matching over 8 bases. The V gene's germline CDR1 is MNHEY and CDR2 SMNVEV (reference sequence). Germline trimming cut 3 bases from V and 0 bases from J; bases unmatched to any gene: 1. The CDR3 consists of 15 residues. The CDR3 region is CASSLDRASNQPQHF. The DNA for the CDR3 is TGTGCCAGCAGTTTGGACAGGGCTAGCAATCAGCCCCAGCATTTT.

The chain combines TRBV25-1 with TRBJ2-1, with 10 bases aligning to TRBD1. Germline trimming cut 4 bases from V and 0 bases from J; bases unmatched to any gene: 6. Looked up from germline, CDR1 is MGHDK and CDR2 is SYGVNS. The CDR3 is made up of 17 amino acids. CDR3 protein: CASSGAGTGDSYNEQFF. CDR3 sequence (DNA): TGTGCCAGCAGTGGTGCCGGGACAGGGGACTCCTACAATGAGCAGTTCTTC. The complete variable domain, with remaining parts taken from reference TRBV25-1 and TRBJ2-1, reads EADIYQTPRYLVIGTGKKITLECSQTMGHDKMYWYQQDPGMELHLIHYSYGVNSTEKGDLSSESTVSRIRTEHFPLTLESARPSHTSQYLCASSGAGTGDSYNEQFFGPGTRLTVL.

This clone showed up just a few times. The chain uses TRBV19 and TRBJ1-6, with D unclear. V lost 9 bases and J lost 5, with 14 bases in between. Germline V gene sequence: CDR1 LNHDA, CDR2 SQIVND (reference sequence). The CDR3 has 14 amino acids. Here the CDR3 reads CASQPVWDNSPLHF. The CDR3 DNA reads TGTGCCAGCCAGCCGGTATGGGATAATTCACCCCTCCACTTT.

The CDR3 protein is CASSLQGPSGYTF. The CDR3 nucleotides are TGTGCCAGCAGCCTACAGGGCCCTAGTGGCTACACCTTC. V and J are TRBV7-9 and TRBJ1-2; D may be TRBD1 (6 bases). The V end was cut by 5 bases, the J end by 7 bases, with 14 bases between. This CDR3 region has 13 residues. CDR1 is SEHNR, CDR2 FQNEAQ, per germline (reference sequence).

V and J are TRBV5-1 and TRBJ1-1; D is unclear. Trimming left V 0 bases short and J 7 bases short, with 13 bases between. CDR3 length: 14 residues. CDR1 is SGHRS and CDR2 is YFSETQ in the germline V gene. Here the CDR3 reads CASSLELYPDEAFF. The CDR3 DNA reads TGCGCCAGCAGCTTGGAGCTTTACCCTGATGAAGCTTTCTTT. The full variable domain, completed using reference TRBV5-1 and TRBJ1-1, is KAGVTQTPRYLIKTRGQQVTLSCSPISGHRSVSWYQQTPGQGLQFLFEYFSETQRNKGNFPGRFSGRQFSNSRSEMNVSTLELGDSALYLCASSLELYPDEAFFGQGTRLTVV.

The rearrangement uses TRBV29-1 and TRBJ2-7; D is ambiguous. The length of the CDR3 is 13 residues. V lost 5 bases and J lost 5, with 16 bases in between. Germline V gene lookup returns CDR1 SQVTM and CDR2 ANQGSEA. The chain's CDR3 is CSVPGVGFNEQYF. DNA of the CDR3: TGCAGCGTTCCTGGGGTGGGTTTCAACGAGCAGTACTTC.